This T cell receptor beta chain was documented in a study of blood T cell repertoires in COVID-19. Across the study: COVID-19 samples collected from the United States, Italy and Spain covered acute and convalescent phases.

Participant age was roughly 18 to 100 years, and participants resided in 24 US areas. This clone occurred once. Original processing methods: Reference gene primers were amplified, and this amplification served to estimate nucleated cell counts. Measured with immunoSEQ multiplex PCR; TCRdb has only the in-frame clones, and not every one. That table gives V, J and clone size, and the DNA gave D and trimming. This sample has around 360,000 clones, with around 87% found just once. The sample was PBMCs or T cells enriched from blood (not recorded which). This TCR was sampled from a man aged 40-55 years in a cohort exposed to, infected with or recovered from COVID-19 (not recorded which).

The CDR3 protein is CASSVGGSGNQPQHF. DNA of the CDR3: TGTGCCAGCAGTGTCGGGGGGAGTGGCAATCAGCCCCAGCATTTT. The genes are TRBV2 and TRBJ1-5; D may be TRBD1 (5 bases). CDR1 and CDR2 (germline): SNHLY, FYNNEI. The CDR3 consists of 15 residues. V was pared by 4 bases and J by 2 bases, with 12 bases between.